These T cell receptor beta chains were read from a single sample in a study of blood T cell repertoires in COVID-19. TCRdb keeps only in-frame clones here, not all; method: immunoSEQ multiplex PCR. This table has about 150,000 clones, roughly 83% appearing once. The sample comprised peripheral blood. The receptors were sampled from a woman aged 55-69 years with acute or convalescent COVID-19. Both conserved end residues are part of each CDR3. The order of the fields is clone size, V gene, J gene, D gene, CDR3 DNA, CDR3 protein. The D gene is left open where the match is weak. Rows may omit the clone size; those that give it use once, few, many or a size class.

clone_size: .; v_call: TRBV28; j_call: TRBJ1-1; d_call: .; cdr3_nt: TGTGCCAGCACTAGGGGGGGGTCGGGGACTGAAGCTTTCTTT; cdr3_aa: CASTRGGSGTEAFF
clone_size: .; v_call: TRBV28; j_call: TRBJ2-5; d_call: TRBD2; cdr3_nt: TGTGCCAGCAAGCGGGGGGGCCAGGAGACCCAGTACTTC; cdr3_aa: CASKRGGQETQYF
clone_size: .; v_call: TRBV5-1; j_call: TRBJ2-5; d_call: TRBD2; cdr3_nt: TGCGCCAGCAGCCCGATAGGACTAGCGGGGGGGCAAGAGACCCAGTACTTC; cdr3_aa: CASSPIGLAGGQETQYF
clone_size: once; v_call: TRBV5-1; j_call: TRBJ2-2; d_call: TRBD1; cdr3_nt: TGCGCCAGCAGCTTGGCGGGACAGGGGACCGGGGAGCTGTTTTTT; cdr3_aa: CASSLAGQGTGELFF
clone_size: many; v_call: TRBV7-2; j_call: TRBJ1-6; d_call: TRBD1; cdr3_nt: TGTGCCAGCAGCTTAACTTGGGACAGCCTTAATTCACCCCTCCACTTT; cdr3_aa: CASSLTWDSLNSPLHF
clone_size: few; v_call: TRBV19; j_call: TRBJ1-5; d_call: .; cdr3_nt: TGTGCCAGTAGTACTCAGGGCGGCCAGCCCCAGCATTTT; cdr3_aa: CASSTQGGQPQHF
clone_size: once; v_call: TRBV19; j_call: TRBJ1-6; d_call: TRBD1; cdr3_nt: TGTGCCAGTAGTATGACAGGGTCGAATTCACCCCTCCACTTT; cdr3_aa: CASSMTGSNSPLHF
clone_size: .; v_call: TRBV6-1; j_call: TRBJ2-3; d_call: TRBD2; cdr3_nt: TGTGCCAGCAGTGTCGCCCGGACTAGCGGGAACACAGATACGCAGTATTTT; cdr3_aa: CASSVARTSGNTDTQYF
clone_size: .; v_call: TRBV5-1; j_call: TRBJ1-4; d_call: .; cdr3_nt: TGCGCCAGCAGCCCCGGGACATCTGGGTTCAATGAAAAACTGTTTTTT; cdr3_aa: CASSPGTSGFNEKLFF
clone_size: .; v_call: TRBV21-1; j_call: TRBJ1-5; d_call: .; cdr3_nt: TGTGCCAGCAGCAAAGGTCCCCTGGGGAGATTCGGTCAGCCCCAGCATTTT; cdr3_aa: CASSKGPLGRFGQPQHF
clone_size: .; v_call: TRBV11-2; j_call: TRBJ1-1; d_call: .; cdr3_nt: TGTGCCAGCAGCTTAGTGGGTGGCAGGGAAGCTTTCTTT; cdr3_aa: CASSLVGGREAFF
clone_size: .; v_call: TRBV7-9; j_call: TRBJ1-1; d_call: TRBD1; cdr3_nt: TGTGCCGGTGAACAGGGGCTTATAACCACTGAAGCTTTCTTT; cdr3_aa: CAGEQGLITTEAFF
clone_size: .; v_call: TRBV27; j_call: TRBJ1-1; d_call: .; cdr3_nt: TGTGCCAGCAGTCCACGTCGGGTCACTGAAGCTTTCTTT; cdr3_aa: CASSPRRVTEAFF
clone_size: .; v_call: TRBV7-2; j_call: TRBJ2-3; d_call: .; cdr3_nt: TGTGCCAGCACCCTCTCCAGGGGCACAGATACGCAGTATTTT; cdr3_aa: CASTLSRGTDTQYF
clone_size: .; v_call: TRBV4-2; j_call: TRBJ1-1; d_call: TRBD1; cdr3_nt: TGTGCCAGCAGCCAGGAGACAGGGTGGGTCACTGAAGCTTTCTTT; cdr3_aa: CASSQETGWVTEAFF
clone_size: .; v_call: TRBV5-1; j_call: TRBJ1-1; d_call: TRBD1; cdr3_nt: TGCGCCAGCAGCCCCGATGGACAGGGCCGTCACACTGAAGCTTTCTTT; cdr3_aa: CASSPDGQGRHTEAFF
clone_size: .; v_call: TRBV10-1; j_call: TRBJ1-6; d_call: .; cdr3_nt: TGCGCCAGCAGTGAGTCGCCAGGGAATTCACCCCTCCACTTT; cdr3_aa: CASSESPGNSPLHF
clone_size: .; v_call: TRBV6-1; j_call: TRBJ2-3; d_call: .; cdr3_nt: TGTGCCAGCAGTGAAATCGGAGATACGCAGTATTTT; cdr3_aa: CASSEIGDTQYF
clone_size: .; v_call: TRBV3-1/TRBV3-2; j_call: TRBJ1-1; d_call: TRBD1; cdr3_nt: TGTGCCAGCAGTTACGGGACAGCGAACACTGAAGCTTTCTTT; cdr3_aa: CASSYGTANTEAFF
clone_size: .; v_call: TRBV19; j_call: TRBJ1-1; d_call: .; cdr3_nt: TGTGCCAGTAGTATGGCTGCTTTCGGGGGACGGAACACTGAAGCTTTCTTT; cdr3_aa: CASSMAAFGGRNTEAFF
clone_size: few; v_call: TRBV11-2; j_call: TRBJ2-2; d_call: .; cdr3_nt: TGTGCCAGCAGCTTAGATCTTGGCCTGATAAACACCGGGGAGCTGTTTTTT; cdr3_aa: CASSLDLGLINTGELFF
clone_size: .; v_call: TRBV10-3; j_call: TRBJ1-4; d_call: TRBD1; cdr3_nt: TGTGCCATCAGTGAGTCCCCCGACAGGGGGCCTAATGAAAAACTGTTTTTT; cdr3_aa: CAISESPDRGPNEKLFF
clone_size: .; v_call: TRBV2; j_call: TRBJ1-1; d_call: .; cdr3_nt: TGTGCCAGCAGTGCCTGGCGGGAGAACACTGAAGCTTTCTTT; cdr3_aa: CASSAWRENTEAFF
clone_size: .; v_call: TRBV10-2; j_call: TRBJ1-1; d_call: .; cdr3_nt: TGCGCCAGCAGAATTGACGGGGGCACTGAAGCTTTCTTT; cdr3_aa: CASRIDGGTEAFF
clone_size: .; v_call: TRBV12-5; j_call: TRBJ2-5; d_call: TRBD1; cdr3_nt: TGTGCTAGTGGCCGCGGGACAGGGGGCCGGCAAGAGACCCAGTACTTC; cdr3_aa: CASGRGTGGRQETQYF
clone_size: once; v_call: TRBV3-1/TRBV3-2; j_call: TRBJ1-2; d_call: .; cdr3_nt: TGTGCCAGCAGCCAAGGGCAGGGAGGAACTAAGTATGGCTACACCTTC; cdr3_aa: CASSQGQGGTKYGYTF
clone_size: .; v_call: TRBV3-1/TRBV3-2; j_call: TRBJ1-5; d_call: .; cdr3_nt: TGTGCCAGCAGCCCCCGACGAGGGGGACAGCCCCAGCATTTT; cdr3_aa: CASSPRRGGQPQHF
clone_size: .; v_call: TRBV7-9; j_call: TRBJ1-5; d_call: .; cdr3_nt: TGTGCCAGCAGCCCCGGGACAACAGATCAGCCCCAGCATTTT; cdr3_aa: CASSPGTTDQPQHF
clone_size: once; v_call: TRBV18; j_call: TRBJ1-1; d_call: TRBD1; cdr3_nt: TGTGCCAGCTCACCACCGAACGGACAGGGGGCCCTCGCTGAAGCTTTCTTT; cdr3_aa: CASSPPNGQGALAEAFF
clone_size: .; v_call: TRBV9; j_call: TRBJ1-2; d_call: .; cdr3_nt: TGTGCCAGCAGCGCTATACAGGGAGCCTATGGCTACACCTTC; cdr3_aa: CASSAIQGAYGYTF
clone_size: few; v_call: TRBV12-3/TRBV12-4; j_call: TRBJ1-1; d_call: TRBD1; cdr3_nt: TGTGCCAGCAGGGGGACAGTCACTGAAGCTTTCTTT; cdr3_aa: CASRGTVTEAFF
clone_size: once; v_call: TRBV6-1; j_call: TRBJ1-4; d_call: .; cdr3_nt: TGTGCCAGCAGTGAATATGGCGGGCCGCCAGGTGAAAAACTGTTTTTT; cdr3_aa: CASSEYGGPPGEKLFF
clone_size: .; v_call: TRBV11-2; j_call: TRBJ1-2; d_call: TRBD1; cdr3_nt: TGTGCCAGCAGCTCGGACAGGGGGCAGGATGGCTACACCTTC; cdr3_aa: CASSSDRGQDGYTF
clone_size: few; v_call: TRBV19; j_call: TRBJ1-5; d_call: .; cdr3_nt: TGTGCCAGTAGTATTTCCCTTGGTTTATCGGGCAATCAGCCCCAGCATTTT; cdr3_aa: CASSISLGLSGNQPQHF
clone_size: .; v_call: TRBV15; j_call: TRBJ1-1; d_call: .; cdr3_nt: TGTGCCACCAGCAGGAGGGTTGACACTGAAGCTTTCTTT; cdr3_aa: CATSRRVDTEAFF
clone_size: .; v_call: TRBV6-2/TRBV6-3; j_call: TRBJ2-7; d_call: .; cdr3_nt: TGTGCCAGCAGCAACGACCCCACCAGGCCGTACTTC; cdr3_aa: CASSNDPTRPYF
clone_size: .; v_call: TRBV4-1; j_call: TRBJ1-1; d_call: .; cdr3_nt: TGCGCCAGCAGCCGCGACTGGGGAGGGAGTAGCACTGAAGCTTTCTTT; cdr3_aa: CASSRDWGGSSTEAFF
clone_size: .; v_call: TRBV15; j_call: TRBJ2-3; d_call: .; cdr3_nt: TGTGCCACCAGCAGAGATTGGGGGGGCTCTAGCAGTTTCATACGGCAGTATTTT; cdr3_aa: CATSRDWGGSSSFIRQYF
clone_size: .; v_call: TRBV10-3; j_call: TRBJ1-1; d_call: .; cdr3_nt: TGTGCCATCAGGACCCCTAGGTTTCCGAACACTGAAGCTTTCTTT; cdr3_aa: CAIRTPRFPNTEAFF
clone_size: .; v_call: TRBV3-1/TRBV3-2; j_call: TRBJ1-1; d_call: .; cdr3_nt: TGTGCCAGCAGCTTCACAGCGAACACTGAAGCTTTCTTT; cdr3_aa: CASSFTANTEAFF
clone_size: .; v_call: TRBV9; j_call: TRBJ2-3; d_call: TRBD1; cdr3_nt: TGTGCCAGCAGCGTCGCACAGGGGATCACAGATACGCAGTATTTT; cdr3_aa: CASSVAQGITDTQYF
clone_size: .; v_call: TRBV7-3; j_call: TRBJ2-3; d_call: .; cdr3_nt: TGTGCCAGCAGCTTAGAGGTTCGGACAGATACGCAGTATTTT; cdr3_aa: CASSLEVRTDTQYF
clone_size: .; v_call: TRBV30; j_call: TRBJ2-3; d_call: TRBD2; cdr3_nt: TGTGCCTGGAGTAAGCGGGAGGCAGATACGCAGTATTTT; cdr3_aa: CAWSKREADTQYF
clone_size: .; v_call: TRBV30; j_call: TRBJ2-7; d_call: .; cdr3_nt: TGTGCCTGGTCCGGAGGCGGGGGCGTATCCTACGAGCAGTACTTC; cdr3_aa: CAWSGGGGVSYEQYF
clone_size: once; v_call: TRBV3-1/TRBV3-2; j_call: TRBJ1-6; d_call: .; cdr3_nt: TGTGCCAGCAGCCAAGATCACAGGCCGAATTCACCCCTCCACTTT; cdr3_aa: CASSQDHRPNSPLHF
clone_size: few; v_call: TRBV11-2; j_call: TRBJ1-6; d_call: TRBD1; cdr3_nt: TGTGCCAGCCGCAACGGGACAGCCTACATCTCCTATAATTCACCCCTCCACTTT; cdr3_aa: CASRNGTAYISYNSPLHF
clone_size: few; v_call: TRBV2; j_call: TRBJ1-1; d_call: .; cdr3_nt: TGTGCCAGCAGTGATTATTCCGGGGCTGAAGCTTTCTTT; cdr3_aa: CASSDYSGAEAFF
clone_size: few; v_call: TRBV27; j_call: TRBJ1-1; d_call: .; cdr3_nt: TGTGCCAGCAGTCCGAGACACATGAACACTGAAGCTTTCTTT; cdr3_aa: CASSPRHMNTEAFF
clone_size: .; v_call: TRBV9; j_call: TRBJ2-6; d_call: .; cdr3_nt: TGTGCCAGCAGCGTAGGAGGAGTCTCTGGGGCCAACGTCCTGACTTTC; cdr3_aa: CASSVGGVSGANVLTF
clone_size: .; v_call: TRBV9; j_call: TRBJ2-1; d_call: TRBD2; cdr3_nt: TGTGCCAGCAGCGTAGCCGGGACTAGCGGGGGAATGGGTGAGCAGTTCTTC; cdr3_aa: CASSVAGTSGGMGEQFF
clone_size: .; v_call: TRBV29-1; j_call: TRBJ2-1; d_call: .; cdr3_nt: TGCAGCGTCCCCGGTTACAATGAGCAGTTCTTC; cdr3_aa: CSVPGYNEQFF
clone_size: .; v_call: TRBV5-1; j_call: TRBJ2-3; d_call: TRBD2; cdr3_nt: TGCGCCAGCAGAGAGCGGGGTAGCACAGATACGCAGTATTTT; cdr3_aa: CASRERGSTDTQYF
clone_size: once; v_call: TRBV5-6; j_call: TRBJ1-3; d_call: TRBD1; cdr3_nt: TGTGCCAGCAGCTTGGTATCAGGGGGCAAGGCTGGAAACACCATATATTTT; cdr3_aa: CASSLVSGGKAGNTIYF
clone_size: .; v_call: TRBV30; j_call: TRBJ2-5; d_call: .; cdr3_nt: TGTGCCGGCGGGACAGCACAAGAGACCCAGTACTTC; cdr3_aa: CAGGTAQETQYF
clone_size: .; v_call: TRBV19; j_call: TRBJ2-5; d_call: TRBD1; cdr3_nt: TGTGCCAGTAGTCAAGGGACAGGGGGTGACCAAGAGACCCAGTACTTC; cdr3_aa: CASSQGTGGDQETQYF
clone_size: .; v_call: TRBV24-1; j_call: TRBJ1-3; d_call: .; cdr3_nt: TGTGCCACCAGTGATCCAACAGGAAACTCTGGAAACACCATATATTTT; cdr3_aa: CATSDPTGNSGNTIYF
clone_size: .; v_call: TRBV6-5; j_call: TRBJ2-2; d_call: TRBD1; cdr3_nt: TGTACCAGCGGCCCAGGGGGCGTAAGCACCGGGGAGCTGTTTTTT; cdr3_aa: CTSGPGGVSTGELFF
clone_size: few; v_call: TRBV6-5; j_call: TRBJ1-5; d_call: .; cdr3_nt: TGTGCCAGCAGTATAGCCTTCAATCAGCCCCAGCATTTT; cdr3_aa: CASSIAFNQPQHF
clone_size: .; v_call: TRBV7-9; j_call: TRBJ1-6; d_call: TRBD1; cdr3_nt: TGTGCCAGCAGCTTAGGGGACAGAAGTAATTCACCCCTCCACTTT; cdr3_aa: CASSLGDRSNSPLHF